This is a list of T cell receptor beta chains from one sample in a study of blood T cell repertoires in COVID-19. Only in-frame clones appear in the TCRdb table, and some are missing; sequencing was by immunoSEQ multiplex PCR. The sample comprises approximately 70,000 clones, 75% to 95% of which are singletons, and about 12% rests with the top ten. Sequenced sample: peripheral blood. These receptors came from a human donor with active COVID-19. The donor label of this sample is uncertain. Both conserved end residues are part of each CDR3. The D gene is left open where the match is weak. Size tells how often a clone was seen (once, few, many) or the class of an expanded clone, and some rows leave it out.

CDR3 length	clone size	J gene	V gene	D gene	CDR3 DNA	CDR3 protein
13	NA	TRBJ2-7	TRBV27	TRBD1	TGTGCCAGCAGCCTCGACAGGGCAAACGAGCAGTACTTC	CASSLDRANEQYF
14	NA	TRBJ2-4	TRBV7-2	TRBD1	TGTGCCAGCAGCCGGGACAGGGGGGAAAACATTCAGTACTTC	CASSRDRGENIQYF
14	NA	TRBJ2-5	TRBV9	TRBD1	TGTGCCAGCAGCCGGGACAGGGCATCAGAGACCCAGTACTTC	CASSRDRASETQYF
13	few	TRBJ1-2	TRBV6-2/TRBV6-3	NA	TGTGCCAGCAGTTACTACGTAGCAGAAGGCTACACCTTC	CASSYYVAEGYTF
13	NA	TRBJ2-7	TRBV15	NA	TGTGCCACCAGCAGAGATCGAGGCTACGAGCAGTACTTC	CATSRDRGYEQYF
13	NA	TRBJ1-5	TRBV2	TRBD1	TGTGCCAGCAGCCCGGGACAGAATCAGCCCCAGCATTTT	CASSPGQNQPQHF
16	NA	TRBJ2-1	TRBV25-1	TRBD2	TGTGCCAGCAGTGAATGGCGTAGCGGGAGATCCAATGAGCAGTTCTTC	CASSEWRSGRSNEQFF
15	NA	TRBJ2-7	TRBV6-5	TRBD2	TGTGCCAGCAACCCAGGACTAGCGGGAGAATACGAGCAGTACTTC	CASNPGLAGEYEQYF
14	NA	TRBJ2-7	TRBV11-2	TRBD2	TGTGCCAGCAGCTCGACTAGCGGTGTCTACGAGCAGTACTTC	CASSSTSGVYEQYF
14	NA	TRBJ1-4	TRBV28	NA	TGTGCCAGCAGTTTAAAACAGGGTTGGGAAAAACTGTTTTTT	CASSLKQGWEKLFF
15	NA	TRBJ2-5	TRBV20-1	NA	TGCAGTGCTAGTTCAGGCGAGGTTTGGGAGGAGACCCAGTACTTC	CSASSGEVWEETQYF